Below are 29 T cell receptor beta chains sequenced from a single sample in a study of blood T cell repertoires in COVID-19. The protocol was immunoSEQ multiplex PCR, while the TCRdb copy is restricted to in-frame clones and leaves out a portion. The data contain 70,000 to 95,000 clones, 88% of them singletons. Sample: peripheral blood. The receptors here all came from a woman aged 80 or over with active COVID-19.

The chain recombines TRBV5-1 with TRBJ2-7, with 13 bases identical to TRBD2. The germline CDR1 and CDR2 sequences are SGHRS and YFSETQ. V shed 4 bases, J shed 7 bases, and the junction held 11 bases outside the gene matches. There are 16 residues in the CDR3. This CDR3 is CASSTGWTSGSYEQYF. In nucleotides, the CDR3 is TGCGCCAGCAGCACCGGCTGGACTAGCGGGAGTTATGAGCAGTACTTC. Using reference TRBV5-1 and TRBJ2-7 for the parts outside the CDR3, the full variable domain is KAGVTQTPRYLIKTRGQQVTLSCSPISGHRSVSWYQQTPGQGLQFLFEYFSETQRNKGNFPGRFSGRQFSNSRSEMNVSTLELGDSALYLCASSTGWTSGSYEQYFGPGTRLTVT.

This chain uses TRBV5-1 with TRBJ2-3, with 8 bases fitting TRBD2. From germline, CDR1 is SGHRS and CDR2 YFSETQ. CDR3 size: 15 residues. J lost 0 bases, V lost 1 base, and 1 base had no gene match. CDR3 DNA: TGCGCCAGCAGCTTGACTAGCGGAAGCACAGATACGCAGTATTTT. Translation: CASSLTSGSTDTQYF.

The chain recombines TRBV5-1 with TRBJ2-3; TRBD1 might be the D (5 bases). The CDR3 sequence is 15 residues long. The germline gives CDR1 SGHRS, CDR2 YFSETQ. V lost 1 base and J lost 6, with 15 bases in between. The CDR3 region has the DNA TGCGCCAGCAGCTTGTTGCAGGGTGGCAGGGATACGCAGTATTTT. This sequence encodes CASSLLQGGRDTQYF. Together with reference TRBV5-1 and TRBJ2-3, the CDR3 gives the full variable domain: KAGVTQTPRYLIKTRGQQVTLSCSPISGHRSVSWYQQTPGQGLQFLFEYFSETQRNKGNFPGRFSGRQFSNSRSEMNVSTLELGDSALYLCASSLLQGGRDTQYFGPGTRLTVL.

V and J are TRBV2 and TRBJ2-5, with 8 nucleotides matching TRBD1. This CDR3 has 14 residues. CDR1 and CDR2 (germline): SNHLY, FYNNEI. The J segment lost 4 bases and the V segment lost 4 bases, leaving 5 bases of the junction unmatched. This chain's CDR3 is CASSVGTGRETQYF. Here the CDR3 DNA reads TGTGCCAGCAGTGTAGGGACAGGACGAGAGACCCAGTACTTC.

The rearrangement links TRBV4-1 to TRBJ1-1, with D perhaps TRBD1 (5 bases). Germline loops: CDR1 MGHRA, CDR2 YSYEKL. The CDR3 loop spans 21 amino acids. V lost 0 bases and J 3 bases, leaving 29 bases between the germline ends. CDR3 residues: CASSQEVHLFAGAGRDTEAFF. CDR3 in DNA: TGCGCCAGCAGCCAAGAGGTGCATCTTTTCGCGGGCGCAGGGAGGGACACTGAAGCTTTCTTT.

V and J are TRBV4-2 and TRBJ1-1, with 9 bases that match TRBD1. This CDR3 is built from 16 residues. CDR1 and CDR2 (germline): LGHNA, YNFKEQ. With 0 bases clipped from V and 14 bases from J, the junction kept 16 bases outside the gene matches. The CDR3 nucleotides read TGTGCCAGCAGCCAAGACCCAACCGGGACAGGGAATCGGGCGTTCTTT. Amino acid sequence: CASSQDPTGTGNRAFF.

The genes are TRBV25-1 and TRBJ1-6; D is perhaps TRBD1 (6 bases). Germline V gene data show CDR1 as MGHDK and CDR2 as SYGVNS. The CDR3 loop spans 14 amino acids. The V end lost 4 bases, the J end lost 7 bases, and 11 bases lay between the germline ends. The CDR3 protein is CASSADRQNSPLHF. The CDR3, as DNA: TGTGCCAGCAGTGCCGACAGGCAAAATTCACCCCTCCACTTT.

J is TRBJ2-5 and V is TRBV19; D is unresolved. V was cut by 5 bases and J by 5 bases, with 12 bases left in between. This CDR3 contains 13 residues. Per germline, CDR1 LNHDA and CDR2 SQIVND (reference sequence). The CDR3 loop reads CASSQRERETQYF. Here the CDR3 DNA reads TGTGCCAGTAGTCAGCGAGAGAGGGAGACCCAGTACTTC.

This clone was counted a few times. The rearrangement links TRBV3-1 (or the pseudogene TRBV3-2) to TRBJ2-7; D may be TRBD2 (6 bases). CDR1 is LGHDT and CDR2 is YNNKEL in the germline V gene (reference sequence). Trimming took 4 bases from V and 0 from J, leaving 13 bases between them. This CDR3 has 15 amino acids. This chain's CDR3 is CASSLRGSSSYEQYF. The CDR3 DNA reads TGTGCCAGCAGCCTTCGGGGGTCGAGCTCCTACGAGCAGTACTTC.

This chain links TRBV27 with TRBJ1-2; 8 positions agree with TRBD1. V lost 3 bases and J lost 8; bases outside the gene matches: 5. This CDR3 has 13 amino acids. CDR1 MNHEY and CDR2 SMNVEV come from the germline V gene (reference sequence). The CDR3 loop reads CASSFRTGQGYTF. CDR3 bases: TGTGCCAGCAGTTTTCGGACAGGGCAAGGCTACACCTTC.

The V call is TRBV9, the J call TRBJ2-5; TRBD2 aligns across 10 bases. Germline loops: CDR1 SGDLS, CDR2 YYNGEE. V gave up 3 bases and J gave up 3 bases; unmatched junction bases: 8. The CDR3 contains 16 residues. DNA for the CDR3: TGTGCCAGCAGCGCAACCCTAGCGGGAGATGAAGAGACCCAGTACTTC. This encodes CASSATLAGDEETQYF.

The chain recombines TRBV5-6 with TRBJ2-7; D might be TRBD2 (6 bases). Germline loops: CDR1 SGHDT, CDR2 YYEEEE. The CDR3 covers 16 residues. Trimming pared 2 bases from V and 6 bases from J, leaving 21 bases between. In DNA form, the CDR3 reads TGTGCCAGCAGCTTTTTGCGGATAGCGGCCCTGGGCGAGCAGTACTTC. Protein: CASSFLRIAALGEQYF.

The chain uses TRBV18 and TRBJ2-7; no clear D. Germline values: CDR1 KGHSH, CDR2 LQKENI. The CDR3 sequence is 14 residues long. Deletions cut 6 bases from V and 3 bases from J, with 15 bases between. CDR3 DNA: TGTGCCAGCTCCACCGCCCAACTGAACTACGAGCAGTACTTC. Protein: CASSTAQLNYEQYF.

The gene calls are TRBV6-6 and TRBJ2-7; the D gene is possibly TRBD1 (6 bases). Between the trimmed V and J ends, which lost 8 bases and 0 bases, there was a span of 11 bases. This CDR3 has 13 amino acids. Looked up from germline, CDR1 is MNHNY and CDR2 is SVGAGI (reference sequence). CDR3 nucleotides: TGTGCCAGCCGGGACAAGGTCTCCTACGAGCAGTACTTC. It codes for CASRDKVSYEQYF.

A few counts support this clone. The gene calls are TRBV6-5 and TRBJ1-5; 10 nucleotides align to TRBD1. Germline V gives CDR1 MNHEY, CDR2 SVGAGI. V was pared by 0 bases and J by 5 bases, with 1 base of the junction left unmatched. The CDR3 length is 15 residues. CDR3 DNA: TGTGCCAGCAGTTACTCGGACAGGGGGGATCAGCCCCAGCATTTT. Translating gives CASSYSDRGDQPQHF.

This clone occurred once. The chain joins TRBV28 to TRBJ1-5; 10 bases are a match to TRBD1. The germline CDR1 and CDR2 sequences are MDHEN and SYDVKM. The CDR3 contains 12 residues. The CDR3 DNA reads TGTGCAGGGACAGGGGTTAATCAGCCCCAGCATTTT. Translation gives CAGTGVNQPQHF.

The chain has TRBV7-3 and TRBJ2-6, with TRBD1 as a possible D gene (6 bases). The V gene lost 4 bases and the J gene lost 0 bases, with 16 bases spanning the gap. This CDR3 spans 18 amino acids. Germline loops: CDR1 SGHTA, CDR2 FQGTGA. The CDR3 DNA reads as TGTGCCAGCAGCTCCTTGACAGGACTTAACTCTGGGGCCAACGTCCTGACTTTC. It encodes CASSSLTGLNSGANVLTF.

This rearrangement joins TRBV10-1 to TRBJ2-2, with TRBD2 matching over 11 bases. Germline V gene lookup returns CDR1 WNHNN and CDR2 SYGVQD (reference sequence). This CDR3 spans 16 amino acids. V was pared by 0 bases and J by 7 bases, with 4 bases of the junction left unmatched. The CDR3 nucleotides are TGCGCCAGCAGTGAGTCTAGCGGGAGGGCCATCGGGGAGCTGTTTTTT. Translating gives CASSESSGRAIGELFF.

J is TRBJ1-1 and V is TRBV5-1; 8 nucleotides agree with TRBD1. V gave up 3 bases and J gave up 5 bases; unmatched junction bases: 6. The CDR3 totals 14 residues. Germline V gene lookup returns CDR1 SGHRS and CDR2 YFSETQ. In DNA, the CDR3 is TGCGCCAGCAGCTATTCAGGGGGCGCGACTGAAGCTTTCTTT. Translated: CASSYSGGATEAFF. Filled out from reference TRBV5-1 and TRBJ1-1, the complete variable domain reads KAGVTQTPRYLIKTRGQQVTLSCSPISGHRSVSWYQQTPGQGLQFLFEYFSETQRNKGNFPGRFSGRQFSNSRSEMNVSTLELGDSALYLCASSYSGGATEAFFGQGTRLTVV.

V is TRBV28 and J is TRBJ2-1; maybe TRBD2 (6 bases). V lost 1 base and J lost 6, with 7 bases in between. Looked up from germline, CDR1 is MDHEN and CDR2 is SYDVKM. The CDR3 length is 13 residues. The CDR3 loop is CASSLSGGNEQFF. The CDR3 nucleotides read TGTGCCAGCAGTTTATCCGGGGGCAATGAGCAGTTCTTC.

The gene calls are TRBV9 and TRBJ2-1; D might be TRBD1 (7 bases). The length of the CDR3 is 16 residues. The germline V gene encodes CDR1 SGDLS and CDR2 YYNGEE. Trimming removed 4 bases at V and 0 bases at J, with 14 bases between. CDR3 nucleotide sequence: TGTGCCAGCAGCCTAGGTCAGGGGGGCTCCTACAATGAGCAGTTCTTC. Its protein is CASSLGQGGSYNEQFF.

The chain uses TRBV7-2 and TRBJ2-7; 9 bases map to TRBD2. CDR1 is SGHTA and CDR2 is FQGNSA in the germline V gene. J was trimmed by 7 bases and V by 5 bases; bases with no gene match: 6. The CDR3 length is 13 residues. The CDR3 DNA reads as TGTGCCAGCAGCCTGGGACTAGCTTCAGAGCAGTACTTC. Amino acid sequence: CASSLGLASEQYF.

This clone was recorded a few times. The rearrangement joins TRBV3-1 (or the pseudogene TRBV3-2) to TRBJ2-2; 12 positions agree with TRBD2. Per the germline V gene, CDR1 is LGHDT and CDR2 is YNNKEL (reference sequence). The CDR3 spans 17 residues. Unmatched junction bases numbered 8, after V lost 3 bases and J lost 6 bases. The CDR3 spells CASSQLSTSGSPGELFF. The CDR3 bases are TGTGCCAGCAGCCAGCTTTCGACTAGCGGGAGTCCCGGGGAGCTGTTTTTT.

This chain links TRBV28 with TRBJ2-5; D uncertain. CDR3 length: 13 amino acids. V dropped 5 bases and J dropped 5 bases, with 12 bases sitting between them. Germline CDR1 reads MDHEN; CDR2 reads SYDVKM. CDR3 region: CASSPRPMETQYF. For the CDR3, the DNA is TGTGCCAGCAGTCCACGTCCTATGGAGACCCAGTACTTC.

The chain links TRBV7-2 to TRBJ1-3; D call uncertain. This CDR3 region has 15 residues. Looked up from germline, CDR1 is SGHTA and CDR2 is FQGNSA. V was pared by 3 bases and J by 4 bases, with 13 bases between. The CDR3 DNA sequence: TGTGCCAGCAGCTTTTGGACGACGGGAGGAAACACCATATATTTT. Its protein is CASSFWTTGGNTIYF.

The chain joins TRBV7-3 to TRBJ1-1, with 7 bases fitting TRBD1. This CDR3 comprises 15 residues. Germline CDR1 and CDR2: SGHTA and FQGTGA. V dropped 2 bases and J dropped 2; count of bases not matched to a gene: 5. The CDR3 sequence is CASSLLRQGNTEAFF. CDR3 DNA: TGTGCCAGCAGCTTACTCCGACAGGGTAACACTGAAGCTTTCTTT.

J is TRBJ2-6 and V is TRBV19, with 7 positions matching TRBD2. Per the germline V gene, CDR1 is LNHDA and CDR2 is SQIVND (reference sequence). CDR3 length: 18 residues. V dropped 3 bases and J dropped 0; count of bases not matched to a gene: 8. The CDR3 region is CASSILGEGLSGANVLTF. CDR3 DNA: TGTGCCAGTAGTATTTTGGGGGAGGGACTCTCTGGGGCCAACGTCCTGACTTTC.

The rearrangement joins TRBV10-3 to TRBJ2-7; D may be TRBD2 (6 bases). Trimming cost V 0 bases and J 2 bases, with 14 bases left between them. Germline CDR1 is ENHRY and CDR2 is SYGVKD. The CDR3 totals 16 residues. CDR3 in amino acids: CAISESRRDFPYEQYF. CDR3 coding DNA: TGTGCCATCAGTGAGTCACGTCGGGACTTTCCCTACGAGCAGTACTTC.

This clone was seen just once. V gene TRBV19 combines with J gene TRBJ1-2; the match to TRBD1 covers 7 bases. Germline V gene sequence: CDR1 LNHDA, CDR2 SQIVND (reference sequence). J lost 1 base, V lost 11 bases, and 4 bases had no gene match. This CDR3 is 12 amino acids long. DNA for the CDR3: TGTGCCTCAGGGGGTGATAACTATGGCTACACCTTC. It yields the protein CASGGDNYGYTF.